Sequencing of this T cell receptor beta chain was carried out in a study of regulatory T cells in long-lasting Graves disease. Building of the TCR beta libraries involved iRepertoire HTBI primers and Arm-PCR of CDR3 regions. TCRdb recomputed calls from the multiplex PCR reads with MiXCR, one row per CDR3 protein. The data hold 350,000 to 450,000 distinct CDR3 sequences, with 20% observed a single time. General study findings and limits: Persistent disease was associated with favored TRBV28 usage and with favored use of TRBJ1-2 and TRBJ2-5. The work looked only at peripheral blood and did not look at thyroid tissue.

Noted time point: persistent/refractory GD, antithyroid drugs over 5 years with positive TRAb. RNA from PBMCs was the source of the TCR library. From germline, CDR1 is SGHTA and CDR2 FQGNSA. The CDR3 runs to 15 residues. Trimming left V 0 bases short and J 9 bases short, with 17 bases between. In its sample, this clonotype was seen many times. Its antigen is unknown. Sequencing was performed on peripheral blood mononuclear cells (PBMCs), taken when the disease was refractory, from a patient treated with antithyroid drugs. This clonotype originated in a female donor with Graves disease. The chain employs TRBV7-2 and TRBJ2-5, with D maybe TRBD1 (6 bases). Written as DNA, the CDR3 is TGTGCCAGCAGCTTAGCCGTTGGGGGCCTCAGGGCCCAGTACTTC. Translating gives CASSLAVGGLRAQYF.